These T cell receptor beta chains were read from a single sample in a study of shared clonotypes between healthy human individuals. Profiled with immunoSEQ multiplex PCR; TCRdb holds only in-frame clones, not every one. This table has a few million clones, roughly 95% appearing once. The sequenced sample consisted of naive CD4+ T cells sorted from blood. The receptors come from a man younger than 35 in good health. The CDR3 runs from the conserved cysteine through the conserved F or W. D genes are given only for firm matches. Rows may omit the clone size; those that give it use once, few, many or a size class.

CDR3nt: TGTGCCAGCAGCTCTGGGGACTTATACTCCTACGAGCAGTACTTC
CDR3aa: CASSSGDLYSYEQYF
abundance: few
len: 15
j_gene: TRBJ2-7
d_gene: NA
v_gene: TRBV2

CDR3nt: TGTGCCAGCAGGGGGGCCCTGGAGGTAACCTACGAGCAGTACTTC
CDR3aa: CASRGALEVTYEQYF
abundance: NA
len: 15
j_gene: TRBJ2-7
d_gene: NA
v_gene: TRBV6-1

CDR3nt: TGTGCCAGCAGAAGAGTTACAGGGCTTGGAAACACCATATATTTT
CDR3aa: CASRRVTGLGNTIYF
abundance: NA
len: 15
j_gene: TRBJ1-3
d_gene: NA
v_gene: TRBV6-5

CDR3nt: TGTGCCAGCAGCAACAGGGGGTCGAACACTGAAGCTTTCTTT
CDR3aa: CASSNRGSNTEAFF
abundance: once
len: 14
j_gene: TRBJ1-1
d_gene: TRBD1
v_gene: TRBV2

CDR3nt: TGTGCCAGCAGAGGACAGGGAAATAATTCACCCCTCCACTTT
CDR3aa: CASRGQGNNSPLHF
abundance: NA
len: 14
j_gene: TRBJ1-6
d_gene: TRBD1
v_gene: TRBV2

CDR3nt: TGTGCCTGGAGTGTACGAATCACGTCCTACGAGCAGTACTTC
CDR3aa: CAWSVRITSYEQYF
abundance: NA
len: 14
j_gene: TRBJ2-7
d_gene: NA
v_gene: TRBV30

CDR3nt: TGTGCCAGCAGTGAAGCAGGTTGGGGTTATGGCTACACCTTC
CDR3aa: CASSEAGWGYGYTF
abundance: NA
len: 14
j_gene: TRBJ1-2
d_gene: NA
v_gene: TRBV6-1

CDR3nt: TGTGCCATCAGTGAGTCGAGGACGGCGGCTAATGAAAAACTGTTTTTT
CDR3aa: CAISESRTAANEKLFF
abundance: NA
len: 16
j_gene: TRBJ1-4
d_gene: NA
v_gene: TRBV10-3

CDR3nt: TGTGCCATCAGTGACCTCCTACACACAGATACGCAGTATTTT
CDR3aa: CAISDLLHTDTQYF
abundance: NA
len: 14
j_gene: TRBJ2-3
d_gene: NA
v_gene: TRBV10-3

CDR3nt: TGCGCCAGCAGCTTACCGGGACTAGCGAGCCACGAGCAGTACTTC
CDR3aa: CASSLPGLASHEQYF
abundance: once
len: 15
j_gene: TRBJ2-7
d_gene: TRBD2
v_gene: TRBV5-1

CDR3nt: TGTGCCAGCAGCTTGTATGCAGGGGCGCGTGGGGCCAACGTCCTGACTTTC
CDR3aa: CASSLYAGARGANVLTF
abundance: NA
len: 17
j_gene: TRBJ2-6
d_gene: NA
v_gene: TRBV5-4

CDR3nt: TGTGCCAGCAGGCCGGGACAGGGGAATGAAAAACTGTTTTTT
CDR3aa: CASRPGQGNEKLFF
abundance: NA
len: 14
j_gene: TRBJ1-4
d_gene: TRBD1
v_gene: TRBV6-1

CDR3nt: TGTGCCAGCAGCTTTCCCACGTTGGTTCGCACAGATACGCAGTATTTT
CDR3aa: CASSFPTLVRTDTQYF
abundance: NA
len: 16
j_gene: TRBJ2-3
d_gene: NA
v_gene: TRBV5-8

CDR3nt: TGTGCCAGCTCTTCAACCCGGACAGGGAATGGCTACACCTTC
CDR3aa: CASSSTRTGNGYTF
abundance: NA
len: 14
j_gene: TRBJ1-2
d_gene: TRBD1
v_gene: TRBV6-1

CDR3nt: TGTGCCAGCAGTTCGGAGGGCACAGATACGCAGTATTTT
CDR3aa: CASSSEGTDTQYF
abundance: NA
len: 13
j_gene: TRBJ2-3
d_gene: NA
v_gene: TRBV6-4

CDR3nt: TGCGCCAGCAGCTTGAGGGTAGGAAACACCGGGGAGCTGTTTTTT
CDR3aa: CASSLRVGNTGELFF
abundance: NA
len: 15
j_gene: TRBJ2-2
d_gene: NA
v_gene: TRBV5-1

CDR3nt: TGTGCCAGCAGCCCTCAGGGTGCCCTAGCGGATACGCAGTATTTT
CDR3aa: CASSPQGALADTQYF
abundance: NA
len: 15
j_gene: TRBJ2-3
d_gene: NA
v_gene: TRBV7-2

CDR3nt: TGTGCCAGCAGCTTAGTCGTGACAGGGGTCCACGAGCAGTACTTC
CDR3aa: CASSLVVTGVHEQYF
abundance: NA
len: 15
j_gene: TRBJ2-7
d_gene: TRBD1
v_gene: TRBV11-2

CDR3nt: TGTGCCAGCAGCCGCACAGGGGACAATTCACCCCTCCACTTT
CDR3aa: CASSRTGDNSPLHF
abundance: once
len: 14
j_gene: TRBJ1-6
d_gene: TRBD1
v_gene: TRBV6-6

CDR3nt: TGTGCCAGCAGTAGTAGGACAGGATTCTCCTATAATTCACCCCTCCACTTT
CDR3aa: CASSSRTGFSYNSPLHF
abundance: NA
len: 17
j_gene: TRBJ1-6
d_gene: TRBD1
v_gene: TRBV27

CDR3nt: TGCGCCAGCAGCCTTTTTGGGGGGGCCTACGAGCAGTACTTC
CDR3aa: CASSLFGGAYEQYF
abundance: NA
len: 14
j_gene: TRBJ2-7
d_gene: TRBD2
v_gene: TRBV4-1

CDR3nt: TGTGCCAGCGTATACGAAGGATCGTTGGCGGACAATGAGCAGTTCTTC
CDR3aa: CASVYEGSLADNEQFF
abundance: NA
len: 16
j_gene: TRBJ2-1
d_gene: NA
v_gene: TRBV6-8

CDR3nt: TGTGCCTGGAACGGGGCTAACTATGGCTACACCTTC
CDR3aa: CAWNGANYGYTF
abundance: NA
len: 12
j_gene: TRBJ1-2
d_gene: NA
v_gene: TRBV30

CDR3nt: TGCGCCAGCAGCTATCGGGACAGTCAAAATGAAAAACTGTTTTTT
CDR3aa: CASSYRDSQNEKLFF
abundance: NA
len: 15
j_gene: TRBJ1-4
d_gene: TRBD1
v_gene: TRBV5-1

CDR3nt: TGCGCCAGCAGCTTGGGGACAGGGTTTGAGACCCAGTACTTC
CDR3aa: CASSLGTGFETQYF
abundance: NA
len: 14
j_gene: TRBJ2-5
d_gene: TRBD1
v_gene: TRBV5-1

CDR3nt: TGCGCCAGCAGCCAAGATAGGGGAACCTACAATGAGCAGTTCTTC
CDR3aa: CASSQDRGTYNEQFF
abundance: NA
len: 15
j_gene: TRBJ2-1
d_gene: NA
v_gene: TRBV4-3

CDR3nt: TGTGCCAGTAGTTCCTCTAGCGGGCACTCCTACGAGCAGTACTTC
CDR3aa: CASSSSSGHSYEQYF
abundance: NA
len: 15
j_gene: TRBJ2-7
d_gene: TRBD2
v_gene: TRBV19

CDR3nt: TGCGCCAGCAGCCTGGACAGGGCTGAGACCCAGTACTTC
CDR3aa: CASSLDRAETQYF
abundance: NA
len: 13
j_gene: TRBJ2-5
d_gene: TRBD1
v_gene: TRBV5-1

CDR3nt: TGTGCCATCAGTGCCCAGGGGGCGAGCAATCAGCCCCAGCATTTT
CDR3aa: CAISAQGASNQPQHF
abundance: NA
len: 15
j_gene: TRBJ1-5
d_gene: TRBD1
v_gene: TRBV10-3

CDR3nt: TGTGCCAGTAGTCAATTACAGGGGGCTAGGACTGAAGCTTTCTTT
CDR3aa: CASSQLQGARTEAFF
abundance: NA
len: 15
j_gene: TRBJ1-1
d_gene: TRBD1
v_gene: TRBV19

CDR3nt: TGTGCCAGCAGCTTCAGGACAGGGAAGGAGTTCTTC
CDR3aa: CASSFRTGKEFF
abundance: NA
len: 12
j_gene: TRBJ2-1
d_gene: TRBD1
v_gene: TRBV9

CDR3nt: TGTGCCAGCAGCGCCGGGACTAGCGGAATTCAGTACTTC
CDR3aa: CASSAGTSGIQYF
abundance: NA
len: 13
j_gene: TRBJ2-4
d_gene: TRBD2
v_gene: TRBV2

CDR3nt: TGCGCCAGCAGCTTGGGCAGGTCCTTGAGCGGAGCTAATGAAAAACTGTTTTTT
CDR3aa: CASSLGRSLSGANEKLFF
abundance: NA
len: 18
j_gene: TRBJ1-4
d_gene: NA
v_gene: TRBV5-1

CDR3nt: TGTGCCAGCAGCCTCCCGGGGGCGGAACTGTTTTTT
CDR3aa: CASSLPGAELFF
abundance: few
len: 12
j_gene: TRBJ1-4
d_gene: NA
v_gene: TRBV7-9

CDR3nt: TGTGCCAGCAGCTTGAATGGTGAAAAACTGTTTTTT
CDR3aa: CASSLNGEKLFF
abundance: NA
len: 12
j_gene: TRBJ1-4
d_gene: NA
v_gene: TRBV5-8

CDR3nt: TGCGCCAGCAGCTTGGGACAGGGGATGGGCAAAAACATTCAGTACTTC
CDR3aa: CASSLGQGMGKNIQYF
abundance: NA
len: 16
j_gene: TRBJ2-4
d_gene: TRBD1
v_gene: TRBV5-1

CDR3nt: TGTGCCTTGATGGGACAGACGGCTGAAGCTTTCTTT
CDR3aa: CALMGQTAEAFF
abundance: NA
len: 12
j_gene: TRBJ1-1
d_gene: TRBD1
v_gene: TRBV30

CDR3nt: TGTGCCAGCAGCTTAAGTTTAGGACAGGGTGTCCACGAGCAGTACTTC
CDR3aa: CASSLSLGQGVHEQYF
abundance: NA
len: 16
j_gene: TRBJ2-7
d_gene: TRBD1
v_gene: TRBV7-2

CDR3nt: TGTGCCAGCAGCACTTACGGCCCCTCCTTC
CDR3aa: CASSTYGPSF
abundance: NA
len: 10
j_gene: TRBJ1-2
d_gene: NA
v_gene: TRBV7-2

CDR3nt: TGTGCCATCTCGGGTAGGGACAACTACAATGAGCAGTTCTTC
CDR3aa: CAISGRDNYNEQFF
abundance: NA
len: 14
j_gene: TRBJ2-1
d_gene: NA
v_gene: TRBV10-3

CDR3nt: TGTGCCAGCAGTGGAGGGAGGGGTGCTCAGCCCCAGCATTTT
CDR3aa: CASSGGRGAQPQHF
abundance: NA
len: 14
j_gene: TRBJ1-5
d_gene: NA
v_gene: TRBV2

CDR3nt: TGCGCCAGCAGCCAAGAAATGGGGCCCTACGAGCAGTACTTC
CDR3aa: CASSQEMGPYEQYF
abundance: NA
len: 14
j_gene: TRBJ2-7
d_gene: NA
v_gene: TRBV4-3